The text below deals with one TCR beta chain. Antigen unknown. Per individual sample, eight separate reactions were used to make cDNA. Through template switching, UMIs that included a 6-nucleotide sample barcode were added. Each CDR3 protein gets one entry in TCRdb, which reprocessed the 5' RACE reads and gives no DNA. Its table records around 380,000 distinct CDR3 sequences. The sample is drawn from a study of monozygotic twins with inflammatory bowel disease. Study-wide results and limits: Reduced clonotype sharing with other individuals was observed in IBD patients relative to healthy twins, especially with disease activity. Among T cells, the various subtypes were not distinguishable.

Germline CDR1 MNHEY, CDR2 SVGAGI. The CDR3 spans 15 residues. The rearrangement uses TRBV6-5 and TRBJ2-2. The sequencing input was blood. This clonotype was obtained from a human donor with ulcerative colitis or Crohn's disease, or a healthy co-twin of an affected twin (not recorded which). The CDR3 is CASSYSVPWTGELFF.